The clone carrying this T cell receptor beta chain appeared a few times. This specimen comes from a study of T cells in Graves' hyperthyroidism and ophthalmopathy. From RNA transcripts, TCR beta CDR3 regions were amplified. An initial round of RT-PCR targeting the TCR CDR3 relied on the HTBI primer set. TCRdb re-derived calls from the multiplex PCR reads in MiXCR, one entry per CDR3 protein. In the table there are a few hundred thousand distinct CDR3 sequences, less than 20% of which are singletons. Patients were excluded because of uncontrolled infection, other autoimmune disease, pregnancy or lactation. The blood sample dates from first hyperthyroidism diagnosis, preceding any ophthalmopathy symptoms. Sequenced: blood. The sequence derives from a woman under 30 with Graves' hyperthyroidism that later progressed to Graves' ophthalmopathy.

CDR3 sequence reads: CASSQDLTGVPYEQYF. The DNA for the CDR3 is TGCGCCAGCAGCCAAGATTTGACAGGGGTCCCCTACGAGCAGTACTTC. This chain joins TRBV4-3 and TRBJ2-7, with 8 bases identical to TRBD1. The CDR3 covers 16 residues. Trimming cost V 0 bases and J 2 bases; bases outside gene matches: 6. Germline values: CDR1 LGHNA, CDR2 YSLEER.